Listed below are T cell receptor beta chains from one sample, sequenced in a study of T cell changes during pregnancy in multiple sclerosis. Produced via immunoSEQ multiplex PCR; TCRdb's table is partial and in-frame only. The table records tens of thousands of clones, 80% to 95% of them present only once. This specimen consisted of peripheral blood, obtained in the third trimester of pregnancy. These receptors all come from a female donor with multiple sclerosis, enrolled in a pregnancy study. Each CDR3 is given without its conserved first and last residue. Each record gives: J gene, V gene, CDR3 protein.

J: TRBJ2-1
V: TRBV29-1
CDR3: SVDRIAAYNEQF

J: TRBJ2-2
V: TRBV12-5
CDR3: ASSQDFGELF

J: TRBJ2-1
V: TRBV13
CDR3: ASSPGRSLYNEQF

J: TRBJ1-5
V: TRBV6-5
CDR3: ASSLGAGNQPQH

J: TRBJ1-1
V: TRBV7-2
CDR3: ASSTHYGGGPAF

J: TRBJ2-3
V: TRBV4-2
CDR3: ASSQDGGSADTQY

J: TRBJ2-5
V: TRBV4-2
CDR3: ASSQDSGGTQY

J: TRBJ2-3
V: TRBV6-6
CDR3: ASRPRQGVNTDTQY

J: TRBJ2-5
V: TRBV2
CDR3: ASSAGTQETQY

J: TRBJ2-7
V: TRBV15
CDR3: ATSSERLAAYEQY

J: TRBJ2-5
V: TRBV6-1
CDR3: ASSRPSGNRETQY

J: TRBJ2-1
V: TRBV27
CDR3: ASSLQGSLNEQF

J: TRBJ2-2
V: TRBV6-6
CDR3: ASSYSDLAGELF

J: TRBJ2-3
V: TRBV10-3
CDR3: AISNAGVGTDTQY

J: TRBJ1-1
V: TRBV2
CDR3: ASVIQVVNTEAF

J: TRBJ1-2
V: TRBV11-2
CDR3: ASSFSSLNYGYT

J: TRBJ1-1
V: TRBV27
CDR3: ASSFSRGGTNTEAF

J: TRBJ1-2
V: TRBV5-6
CDR3: ASSLGDSFYGYT

J: TRBJ2-7
V: TRBV6-5
CDR3: ASSPTSAHPEEQY

J: TRBJ1-1
V: TRBV6-1
CDR3: ASRWDRGMGTEAF

J: TRBJ2-7
V: TRBV7-9
CDR3: ASSSQGHTYEQY

J: TRBJ2-1
V: TRBV7-3
CDR3: ASSQRRTSGTPAGDEQF

J: TRBJ2-7
V: TRBV7-9
CDR3: ASSTTGTSGYEQY

J: TRBJ2-1
V: TRBV27
CDR3: ASSFLGGTSYNEQF

J: TRBJ2-3
V: TRBV7-2
CDR3: ASSPTFTDTQY